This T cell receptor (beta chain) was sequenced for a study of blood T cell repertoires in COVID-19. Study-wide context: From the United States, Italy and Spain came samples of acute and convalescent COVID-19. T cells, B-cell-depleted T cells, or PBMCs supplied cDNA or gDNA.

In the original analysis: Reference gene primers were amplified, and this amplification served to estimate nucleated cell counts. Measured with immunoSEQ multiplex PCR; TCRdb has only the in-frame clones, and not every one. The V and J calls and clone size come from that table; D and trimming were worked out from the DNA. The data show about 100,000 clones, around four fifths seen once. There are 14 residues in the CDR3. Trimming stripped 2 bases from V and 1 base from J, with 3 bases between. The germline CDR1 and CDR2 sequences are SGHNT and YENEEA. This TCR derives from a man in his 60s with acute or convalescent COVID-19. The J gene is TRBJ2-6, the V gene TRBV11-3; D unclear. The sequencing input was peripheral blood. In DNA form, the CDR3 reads TGTGCCAGCAGCTTATTATCTGGGGCCAACGTCCTGACTTTC. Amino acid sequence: CASSLLSGANVLTF. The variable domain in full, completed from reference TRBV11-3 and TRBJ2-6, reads EAGVVQSPRYKIIEKKQPVAFWCNPISGHNTLYWYLQNLGQGPELLIRYENEEAVDDSQLPKDRFSAERLKGVDSTLKIQPAELGDSAVYLCASSLLSGANVLTFGAGSRLTVL.